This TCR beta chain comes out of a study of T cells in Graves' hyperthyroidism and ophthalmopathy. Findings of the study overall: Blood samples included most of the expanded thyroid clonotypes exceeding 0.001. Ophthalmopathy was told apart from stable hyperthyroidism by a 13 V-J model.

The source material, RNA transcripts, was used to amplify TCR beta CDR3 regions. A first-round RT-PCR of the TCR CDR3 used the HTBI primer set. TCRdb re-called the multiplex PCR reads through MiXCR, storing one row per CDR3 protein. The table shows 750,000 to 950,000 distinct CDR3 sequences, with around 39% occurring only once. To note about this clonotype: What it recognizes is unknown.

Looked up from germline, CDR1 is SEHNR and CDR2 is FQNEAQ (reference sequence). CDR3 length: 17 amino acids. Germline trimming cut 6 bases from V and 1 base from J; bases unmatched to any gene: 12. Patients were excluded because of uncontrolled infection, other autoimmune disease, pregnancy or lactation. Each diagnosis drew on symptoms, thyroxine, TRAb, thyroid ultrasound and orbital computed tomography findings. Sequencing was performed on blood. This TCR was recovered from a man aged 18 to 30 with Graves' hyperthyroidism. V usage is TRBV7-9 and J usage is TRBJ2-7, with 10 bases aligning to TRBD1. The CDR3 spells CASRKGDRGLLSYEQYF. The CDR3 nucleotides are TGTGCCAGCAGGAAAGGGGACAGGGGCCTCCTATCCTACGAGCAGTACTTC.